This T cell receptor beta chain was found in a study of CD8 T cells in Susac syndrome. Reverse transcription of roughly 0.5 to 1 ug RNA was carried out with random hexamers. An immunoSEQ multiplex PCR amplified TCR beta CDR3 over 54 Vbeta and 13 Jbeta. One entry per CDR3 protein results from TCRdb running MiXCR on the immunoSEQ multiplex PCR reads. The top ten hold about 0.11% of the sample, which has roughly 130,000 distinct CDR3 sequences, around 95% seen once. Multiple sclerosis controls were treatment-naive patients with stable or active relapsing-remitting disease. Negative isolation was used for CD8+ and CD4+ T cells and FACS enrichment for TEMRA cells. CDR1 is SGDLS and CDR2 is YYNGEE in the germline V gene. The CDR3 is made up of 15 amino acids. V shed 3 bases and J 5 bases; nucleotides not matched to a gene: 2.

Sequenced material: CD4+ T cells from PBMCs. This receptor was identified in a human donor with multiple sclerosis. This chain joins TRBV9 and TRBJ2-3; 14 nucleotides agree with TRBD2. CDR3 sequence: CASSAGTSGRDTQYF. The CDR3 DNA sequence: TGTGCCAGCAGCGCCGGGACTAGCGGGAGAGATACGCAGTATTTT.